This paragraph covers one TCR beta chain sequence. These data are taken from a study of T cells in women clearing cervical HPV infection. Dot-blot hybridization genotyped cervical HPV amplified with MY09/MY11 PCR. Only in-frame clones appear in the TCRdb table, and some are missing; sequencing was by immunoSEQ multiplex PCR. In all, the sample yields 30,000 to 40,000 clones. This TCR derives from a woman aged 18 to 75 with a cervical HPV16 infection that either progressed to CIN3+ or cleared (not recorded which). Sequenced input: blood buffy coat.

CDR3 DNA (partial): TGTGCCAGCACAAACTTTACGAGGGGGGGGCAAGAGACC. It specifies CASTNFTRGGQET. The complete CDR3 sequence is CASTNFTRGGQETQYF. The chain joins TRBV12-3 or TRBV12-4 to TRBJ2-5; D is perhaps TRBD2 (7 bases). The read ends 3 residues before the CDR3 terminus; that terminus is restored from the germline J gene. Between the trimmed V and J ends, which lost 7 bases and 2 bases, there was a span of 20 bases. The CDR3 runs to 16 residues.